The clone carrying this T cell receptor (beta chain) was counted ten times or more. This record belongs to a study of T-cell memory formation after mild COVID-19. TCRdb fed the 5' RACE reads into MiXCR, producing one record per CDR3 protein. The sample has roughly 160,000 distinct CDR3 sequences, 11% seen once; the top ten hold around 3.8%. Germline V gene sequence: CDR1 GTSNPN, CDR2 SVGIG (reference sequence). Trimming stripped 3 bases from V and 5 bases from J, with 11 bases between. The CDR3 length is 13 residues. The sample comprised PBMCs or a T cell subset sorted from them (not recorded which). This clonotype originated in a man between 18 and 35 years old who had mild COVID-19 (a few samples of this study predate the infection). Cell type and time point are not known. The chain carries TRBV30 and TRBJ1-5, with no clear D. The CDR3 bases are TGTGCCTGGAGAGGCAGCGACTATCAGCCCCAGCATTTT. As protein: CAWRGSDYQPQHF.